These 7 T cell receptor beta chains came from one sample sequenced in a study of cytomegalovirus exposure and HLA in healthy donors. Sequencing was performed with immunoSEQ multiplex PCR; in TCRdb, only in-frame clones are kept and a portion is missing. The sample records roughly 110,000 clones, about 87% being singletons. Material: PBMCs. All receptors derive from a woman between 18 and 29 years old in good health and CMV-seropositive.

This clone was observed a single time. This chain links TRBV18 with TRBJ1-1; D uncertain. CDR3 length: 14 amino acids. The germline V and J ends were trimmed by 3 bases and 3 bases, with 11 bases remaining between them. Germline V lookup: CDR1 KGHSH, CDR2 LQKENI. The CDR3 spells CASSPSRRYTEAFF. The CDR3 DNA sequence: TGTGCCAGCTCACCTTCTAGACGGTACACTGAAGCTTTCTTT.

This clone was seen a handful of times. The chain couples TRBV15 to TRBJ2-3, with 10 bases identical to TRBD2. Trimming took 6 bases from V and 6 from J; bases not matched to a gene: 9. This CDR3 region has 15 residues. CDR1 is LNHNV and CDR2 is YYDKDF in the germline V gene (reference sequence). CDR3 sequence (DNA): TGTGCCACCAGTTTGAGCGGGGGGGCCACCGATACGCAGTATTTT. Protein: CATSLSGGATDTQYF.

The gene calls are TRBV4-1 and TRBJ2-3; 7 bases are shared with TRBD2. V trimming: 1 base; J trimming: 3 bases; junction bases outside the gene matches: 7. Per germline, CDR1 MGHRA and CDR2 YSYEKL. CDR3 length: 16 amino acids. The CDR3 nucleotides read TGCGCCAGCAGCCAAGGACTAGCACTACGAACAGATACGCAGTATTTT. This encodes CASSQGLALRTDTQYF.

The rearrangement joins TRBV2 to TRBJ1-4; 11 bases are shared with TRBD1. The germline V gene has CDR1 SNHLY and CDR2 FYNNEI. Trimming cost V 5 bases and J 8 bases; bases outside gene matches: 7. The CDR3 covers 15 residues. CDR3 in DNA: TGTGCCAGCAGTTTGATGGGACAGGGGGGCGAAAAACTGTTTTTT. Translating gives CASSLMGQGGEKLFF. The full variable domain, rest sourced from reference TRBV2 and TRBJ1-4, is EPEVTQTPSHQVTQMGQEVILRCVPISNHLYFYWYRQILGQKVEFLVSFYNNEISEKSEIFDDQFSVERPDGSNFTLKIRSTKLEDSAMYFCASSLMGQGGEKLFFGSGTQLSVL.

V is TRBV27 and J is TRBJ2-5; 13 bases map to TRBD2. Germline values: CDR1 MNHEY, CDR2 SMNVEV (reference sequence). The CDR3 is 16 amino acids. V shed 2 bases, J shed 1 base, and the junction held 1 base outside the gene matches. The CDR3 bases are TGTGCCAGCAGTTTACGGACTAGCGGGGGCCAAGAGACCCAGTACTTC. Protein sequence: CASSLRTSGGQETQYF.

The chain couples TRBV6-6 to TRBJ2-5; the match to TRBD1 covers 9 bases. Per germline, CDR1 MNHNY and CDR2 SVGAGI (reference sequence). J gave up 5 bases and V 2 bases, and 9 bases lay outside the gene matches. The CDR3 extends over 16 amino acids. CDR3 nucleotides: TGTGCCAGCAGTTACCCGGGACAGGGTTCCCGGGAGACCCAGTACTTC. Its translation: CASSYPGQGSRETQYF.

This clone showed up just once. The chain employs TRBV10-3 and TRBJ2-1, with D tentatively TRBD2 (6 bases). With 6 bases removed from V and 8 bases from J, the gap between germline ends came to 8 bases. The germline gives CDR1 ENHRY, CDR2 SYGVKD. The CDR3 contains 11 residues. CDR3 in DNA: TGTGCCATCAGGGGGGGAGATGAGCAGTTCTTC. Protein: CAIRGGDEQFF.